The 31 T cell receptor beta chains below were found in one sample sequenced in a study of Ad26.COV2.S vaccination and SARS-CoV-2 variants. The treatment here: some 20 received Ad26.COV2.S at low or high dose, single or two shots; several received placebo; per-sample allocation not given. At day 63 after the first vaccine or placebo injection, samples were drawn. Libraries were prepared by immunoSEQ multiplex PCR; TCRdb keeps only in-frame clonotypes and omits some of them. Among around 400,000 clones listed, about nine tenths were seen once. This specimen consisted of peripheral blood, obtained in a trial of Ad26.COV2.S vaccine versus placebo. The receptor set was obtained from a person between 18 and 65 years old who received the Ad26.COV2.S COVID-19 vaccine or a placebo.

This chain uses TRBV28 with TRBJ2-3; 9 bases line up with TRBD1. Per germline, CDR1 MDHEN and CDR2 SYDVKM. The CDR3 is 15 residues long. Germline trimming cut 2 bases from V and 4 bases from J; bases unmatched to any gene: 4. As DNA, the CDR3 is TGTGCCAGCAGTTTAGGACAGGGGTGGGCAGATACGCAGTATTTT. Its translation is CASSLGQGWADTQYF.

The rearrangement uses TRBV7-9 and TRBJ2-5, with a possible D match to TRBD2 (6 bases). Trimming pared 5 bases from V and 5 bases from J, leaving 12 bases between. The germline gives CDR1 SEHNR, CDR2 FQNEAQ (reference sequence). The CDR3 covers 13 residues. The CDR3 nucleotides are TGTGCCAGCAGCCGCGGGACTGCTGAGACCCAGTACTTC. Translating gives CASSRGTAETQYF.

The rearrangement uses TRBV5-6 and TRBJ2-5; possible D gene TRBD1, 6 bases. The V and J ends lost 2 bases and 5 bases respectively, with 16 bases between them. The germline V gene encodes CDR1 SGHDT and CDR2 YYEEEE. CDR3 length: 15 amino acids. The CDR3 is CASSLRSGAAETQYF. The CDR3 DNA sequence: TGTGCCAGCAGCTTACGATCAGGGGCCGCGGAGACCCAGTACTTC.

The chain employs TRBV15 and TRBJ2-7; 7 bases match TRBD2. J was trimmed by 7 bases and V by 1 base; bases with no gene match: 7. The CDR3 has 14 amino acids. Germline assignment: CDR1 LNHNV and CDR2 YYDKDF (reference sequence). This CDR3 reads CATSRVVTSEEQYF. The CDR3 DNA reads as TGTGCCACCAGCAGAGTCGTAACTAGCGAGGAGCAGTACTTC.

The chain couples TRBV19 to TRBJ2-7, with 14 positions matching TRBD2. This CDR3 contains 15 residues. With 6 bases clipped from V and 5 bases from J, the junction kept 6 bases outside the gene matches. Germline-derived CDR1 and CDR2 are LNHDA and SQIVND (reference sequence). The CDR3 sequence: CASSIGTSGSNEQYF. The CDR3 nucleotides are TGTGCCAGTAGCATCGGGACTAGCGGGAGCAACGAGCAGTACTTC.

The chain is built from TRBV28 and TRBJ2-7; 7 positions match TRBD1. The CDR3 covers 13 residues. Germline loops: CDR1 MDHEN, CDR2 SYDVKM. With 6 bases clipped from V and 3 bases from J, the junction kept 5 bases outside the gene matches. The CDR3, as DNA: TGTGCCAGCAGGCCGGGACAGAACTACGAGCAGTACTTC. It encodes CASRPGQNYEQYF.

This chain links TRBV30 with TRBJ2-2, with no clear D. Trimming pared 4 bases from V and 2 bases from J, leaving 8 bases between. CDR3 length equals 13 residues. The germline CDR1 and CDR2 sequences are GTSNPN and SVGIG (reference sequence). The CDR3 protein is CAWIRANTGELFF. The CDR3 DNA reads TGTGCCTGGATCCGGGCAAACACCGGGGAGCTGTTTTTT.

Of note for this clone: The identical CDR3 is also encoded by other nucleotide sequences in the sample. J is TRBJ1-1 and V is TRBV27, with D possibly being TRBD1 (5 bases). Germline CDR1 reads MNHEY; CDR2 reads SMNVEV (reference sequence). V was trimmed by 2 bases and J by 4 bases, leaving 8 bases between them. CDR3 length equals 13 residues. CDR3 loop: CASSLRRGTEAFF. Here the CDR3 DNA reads TGTGCCAGCAGTTTAAGGAGGGGCACTGAAGCTTTCTTT.

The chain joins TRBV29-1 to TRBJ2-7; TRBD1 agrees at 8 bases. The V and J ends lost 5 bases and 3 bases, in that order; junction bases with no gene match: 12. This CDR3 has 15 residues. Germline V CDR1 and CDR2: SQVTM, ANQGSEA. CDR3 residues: CSVQTGQGGLYEQYF. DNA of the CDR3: TGCAGCGTTCAAACCGGACAGGGAGGCCTCTACGAGCAGTACTTC.

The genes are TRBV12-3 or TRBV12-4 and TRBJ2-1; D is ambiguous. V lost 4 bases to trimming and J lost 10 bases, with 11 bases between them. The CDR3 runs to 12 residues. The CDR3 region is CASSSIGIEQFF. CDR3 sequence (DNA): TGTGCCAGCAGTTCAATAGGGATCGAGCAGTTCTTC.

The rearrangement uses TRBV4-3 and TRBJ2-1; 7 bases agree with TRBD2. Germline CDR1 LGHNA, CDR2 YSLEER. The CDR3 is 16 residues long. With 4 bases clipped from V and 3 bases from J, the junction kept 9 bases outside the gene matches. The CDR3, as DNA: TGCGCCAGCAGCCCCAAATGGGGGGGAGGCTACAATGAGCAGTTCTTC. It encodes CASSPKWGGGYNEQFF.

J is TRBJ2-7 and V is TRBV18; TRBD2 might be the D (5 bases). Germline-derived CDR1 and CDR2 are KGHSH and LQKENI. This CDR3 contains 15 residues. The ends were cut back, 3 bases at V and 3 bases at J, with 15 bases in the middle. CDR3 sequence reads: CASSPSPFGSYEQYF. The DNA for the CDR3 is TGTGCCAGCTCACCGTCACCCTTTGGGAGCTACGAGCAGTACTTC. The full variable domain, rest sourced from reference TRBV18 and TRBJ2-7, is NAGVMQNPRHLVRRRGQEARLRCSPMKGHSHVYWYRQLPEEGLKFMVYLQKENIIDESGMPKERFSAEFPKEGPSILRIQQVVRGDSAAYFCASSPSPFGSYEQYFGPGTRLTVT.

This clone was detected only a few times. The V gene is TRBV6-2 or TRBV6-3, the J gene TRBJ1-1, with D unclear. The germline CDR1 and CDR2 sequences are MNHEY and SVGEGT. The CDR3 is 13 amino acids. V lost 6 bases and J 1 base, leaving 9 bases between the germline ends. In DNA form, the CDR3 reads TGTGCCAGCAGCGATACAGAGAACACTGAAGCTTTCTTT. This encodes CASSDTENTEAFF.

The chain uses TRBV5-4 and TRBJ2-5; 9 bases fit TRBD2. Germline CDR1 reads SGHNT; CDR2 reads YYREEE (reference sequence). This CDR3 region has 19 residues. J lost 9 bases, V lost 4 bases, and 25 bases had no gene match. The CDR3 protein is CASSPAFRASGTHSLSQYF. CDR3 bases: TGTGCCAGCAGCCCCGCTTTCAGGGCTAGCGGGACCCATTCGTTGTCCCAGTACTTC.

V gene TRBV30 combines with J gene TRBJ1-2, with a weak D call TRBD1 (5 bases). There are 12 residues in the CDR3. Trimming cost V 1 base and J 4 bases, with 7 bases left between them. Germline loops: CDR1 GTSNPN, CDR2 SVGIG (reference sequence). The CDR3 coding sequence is TGTGCCTGGAGTGGGGGCGGCTATGGCTACACCTTC. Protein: CAWSGGGYGYTF. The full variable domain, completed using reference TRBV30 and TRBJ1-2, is SQTIHQWPATLVQPVGSPLSLECTVEGTSNPNLYWYRQAAGRGLQLLFYSVGIGQISSEVPQNLSASRPQDRQFILSSKKLLLSDSGFYLCAWSGGGYGYTFGSGTRLTVV.

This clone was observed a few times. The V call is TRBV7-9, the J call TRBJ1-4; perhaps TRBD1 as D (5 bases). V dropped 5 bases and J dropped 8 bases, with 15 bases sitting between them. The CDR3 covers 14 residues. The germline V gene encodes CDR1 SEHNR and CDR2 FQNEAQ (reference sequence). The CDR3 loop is CASSPRGRNEKLFF. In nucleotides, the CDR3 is TGTGCCAGCAGCCCTCGGGGGAGGAACGAAAAACTGTTTTTT.

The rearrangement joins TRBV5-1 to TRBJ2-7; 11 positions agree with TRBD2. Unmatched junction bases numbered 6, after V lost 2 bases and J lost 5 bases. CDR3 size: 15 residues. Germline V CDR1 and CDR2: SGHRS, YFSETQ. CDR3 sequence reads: CASSFPSGRLDEQYF. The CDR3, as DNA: TGCGCCAGCAGCTTCCCTAGCGGGAGGTTAGACGAGCAGTACTTC.

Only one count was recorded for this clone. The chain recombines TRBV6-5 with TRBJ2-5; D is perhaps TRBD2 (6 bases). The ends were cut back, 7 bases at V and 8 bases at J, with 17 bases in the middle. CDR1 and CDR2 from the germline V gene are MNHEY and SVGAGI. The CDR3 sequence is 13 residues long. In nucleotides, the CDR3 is TGTGCCAGCAAACGGGACTCCGGGGGTACCCAGTACTTC. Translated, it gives CASKRDSGGTQYF.

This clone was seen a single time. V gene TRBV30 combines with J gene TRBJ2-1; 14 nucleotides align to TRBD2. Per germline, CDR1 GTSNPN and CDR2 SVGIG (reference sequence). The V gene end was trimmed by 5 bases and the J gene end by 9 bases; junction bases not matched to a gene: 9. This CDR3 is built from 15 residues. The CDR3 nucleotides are TGTGCCTGGGACCCGGGACTAGCGGGAGAGAGTGAGCAGTTCTTC. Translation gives CAWDPGLAGESEQFF.

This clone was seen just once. This CDR3 is CASSLGFTDTQYF. As DNA, the CDR3 is TGTGCCAGCAGCCTCGGCTTCACAGATACGCAGTATTTT. The J gene is TRBJ2-3, the V gene TRBV6-6; D call uncertain. The CDR3 covers 13 residues. Trimming shortened V by 6 bases and J by 2 bases, and 9 bases separated the two germline ends. Germline CDR1 and CDR2: MNHNY and SVGAGI (reference sequence).

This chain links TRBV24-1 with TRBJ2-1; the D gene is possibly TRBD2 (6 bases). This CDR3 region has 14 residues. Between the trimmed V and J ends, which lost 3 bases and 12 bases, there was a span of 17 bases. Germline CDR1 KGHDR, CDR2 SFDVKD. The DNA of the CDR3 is TGTGCCACCAGTGATCCCGGAATTGGGGGAGGGCAGTTCTTC. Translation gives CATSDPGIGGGQFF.

The CDR3, as DNA: TGTGCCAGCAGCTCGGGGGCTGCGGGAGGGACCTACAATGAGCAGTTCTTC. This translates into CASSSGAAGGTYNEQFF. The gene calls are TRBV9 and TRBJ2-1, with TRBD2 matching over 9 bases. Germline CDR1 SGDLS, CDR2 YYNGEE. The V and J ends lost 4 bases and 2 bases, in that order; junction bases with no gene match: 10. The CDR3 contains 17 residues.

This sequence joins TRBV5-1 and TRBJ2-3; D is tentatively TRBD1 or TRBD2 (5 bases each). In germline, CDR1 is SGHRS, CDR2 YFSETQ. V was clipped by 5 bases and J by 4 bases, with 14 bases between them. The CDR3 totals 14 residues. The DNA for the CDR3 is TGCGCCAGCAGAACCGGGACGGCATCAGATACGCAGTATTTT. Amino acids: CASRTGTASDTQYF.

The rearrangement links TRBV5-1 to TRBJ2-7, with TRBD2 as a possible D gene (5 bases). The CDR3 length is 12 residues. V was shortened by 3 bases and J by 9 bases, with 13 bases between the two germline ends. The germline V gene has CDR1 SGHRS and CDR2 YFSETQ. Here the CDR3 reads CASSSAREGQYF. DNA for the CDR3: TGCGCCAGCAGCTCGGCCCGGGAAGGGCAGTACTTC.

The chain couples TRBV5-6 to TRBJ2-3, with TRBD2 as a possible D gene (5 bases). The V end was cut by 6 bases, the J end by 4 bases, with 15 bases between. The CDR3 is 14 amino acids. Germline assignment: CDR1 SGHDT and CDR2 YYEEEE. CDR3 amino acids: CASNWGAAPDTQYF. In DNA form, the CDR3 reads TGTGCCAGCAACTGGGGAGCGGCCCCAGATACGCAGTATTTT.

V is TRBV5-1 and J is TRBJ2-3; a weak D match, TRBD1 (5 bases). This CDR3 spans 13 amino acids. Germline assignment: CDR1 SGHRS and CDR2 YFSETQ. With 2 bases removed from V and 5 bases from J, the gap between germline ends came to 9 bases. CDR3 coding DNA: TGCGCCAGCAGCTTAGGGGCTGGAGATACGCAGTATTTT. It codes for CASSLGAGDTQYF. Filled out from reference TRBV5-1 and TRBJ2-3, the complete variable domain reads KAGVTQTPRYLIKTRGQQVTLSCSPISGHRSVSWYQQTPGQGLQFLFEYFSETQRNKGNFPGRFSGRQFSNSRSEMNVSTLELGDSALYLCASSLGAGDTQYFGPGTRLTVL.

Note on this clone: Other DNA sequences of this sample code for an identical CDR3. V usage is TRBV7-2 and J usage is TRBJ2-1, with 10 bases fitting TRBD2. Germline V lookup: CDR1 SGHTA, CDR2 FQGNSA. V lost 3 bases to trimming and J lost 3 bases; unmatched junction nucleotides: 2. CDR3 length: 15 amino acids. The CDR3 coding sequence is TGTGCCAGCAGCTTTTCTAGCGGGAGCTACAATGAGCAGTTCTTC. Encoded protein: CASSFSSGSYNEQFF.

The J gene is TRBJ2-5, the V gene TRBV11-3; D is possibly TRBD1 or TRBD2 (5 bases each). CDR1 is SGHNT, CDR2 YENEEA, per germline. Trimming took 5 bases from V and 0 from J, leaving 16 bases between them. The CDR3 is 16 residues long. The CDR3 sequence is CASSPGGWGYQETQYF. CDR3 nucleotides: TGTGCCAGCAGCCCAGGTGGTTGGGGGTACCAAGAGACCCAGTACTTC.

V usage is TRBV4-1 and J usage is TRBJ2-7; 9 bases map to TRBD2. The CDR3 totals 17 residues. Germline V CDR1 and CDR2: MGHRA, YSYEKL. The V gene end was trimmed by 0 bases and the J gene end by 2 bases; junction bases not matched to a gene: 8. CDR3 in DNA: TGCGCCAGCAGCCAAGAAGAAGCGGGAGGACTTACCTACGAGCAGTACTTC. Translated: CASSQEEAGGLTYEQYF.

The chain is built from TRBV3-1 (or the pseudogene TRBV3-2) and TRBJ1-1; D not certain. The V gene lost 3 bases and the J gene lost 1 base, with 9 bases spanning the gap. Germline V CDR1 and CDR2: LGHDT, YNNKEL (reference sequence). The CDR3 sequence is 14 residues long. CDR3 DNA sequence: TGTGCCAGCAGCCAGTCCGCAGGGAACACTGAAGCTTTCTTT. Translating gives CASSQSAGNTEAFF.

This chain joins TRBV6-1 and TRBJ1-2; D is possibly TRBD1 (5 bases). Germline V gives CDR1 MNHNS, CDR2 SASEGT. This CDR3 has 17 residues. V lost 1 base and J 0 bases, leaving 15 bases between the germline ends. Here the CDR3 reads CASSEVWGGRANYGYTF. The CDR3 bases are TGTGCCAGCAGTGAAGTGTGGGGGGGACGGGCTAACTATGGCTACACCTTC.